This TCR beta chain was captured by sequencing in a study of blood T cell repertoires in COVID-19. This clone was seen once. Generated by immunoSEQ multiplex PCR, the TCRdb table keeps only in-frame clones and is missing some. This sample has roughly 200,000 clones; roughly 88% occur once, and the top ten carry 15% to 20%. The V end was cut by 6 bases, the J end by 7 bases, with 12 bases between. This CDR3 contains 13 residues. The germline V gene encodes CDR1 MDHEN and CDR2 SYDVKM. Input material: peripheral blood. This chain links TRBV28 with TRBJ1-4; D possibly corresponds to TRBD1 (5 bases). This receptor was taken from a man aged 50-60 years with COVID-19, enrolled during active disease. The CDR3 nucleotides are TGTGCCAGCAGACTTGCGGGGGTTGAAAAACTGTTTTTT. This codes for CASRLAGVEKLFF.